This TCR beta chain derives from a study of PD-L1 blockade in urothelial cancer. Study overall: It was at 3 weeks (second dose) and 6 weeks after treatment start that blood was analyzed. Findings and limits, study-wide: More expansion of tumor-associated blood clones, seen at 3 weeks, marked durable-benefit patients. Pretreatment blood TCR clonality under the median forecast improved survival.

The method was immunoSEQ multiplex PCR; TCRdb's version includes in-frame clones alone and lacks a portion of them. The sample contains tens of thousands of clones, about 85% of which appear only once. Trimming removed 6 bases from V and 0 bases from J, with 17 bases in between. Germline CDR1 is MNHEY and CDR2 is SMNVEV (reference sequence). There are 16 residues in the CDR3. The time point is: peripheral blood 6 weeks after treatment start. The table lists this clone with a count of one. Its cognate antigen is unknown. This specimen was PBMCs, taken around atezolizumab (anti-PD-L1) treatment. The V and J genes are TRBV27 and TRBJ1-1; maybe TRBD1 (6 bases). The sequence was collected from a man aged 50-59 years with urothelial cancer. CDR3 bases: TGTGCCAGCAGACCTGGGGGGGGGCGCGTGAACACTGAAGCTTTCTTT. Translation: CASRPGGGRVNTEAFF.